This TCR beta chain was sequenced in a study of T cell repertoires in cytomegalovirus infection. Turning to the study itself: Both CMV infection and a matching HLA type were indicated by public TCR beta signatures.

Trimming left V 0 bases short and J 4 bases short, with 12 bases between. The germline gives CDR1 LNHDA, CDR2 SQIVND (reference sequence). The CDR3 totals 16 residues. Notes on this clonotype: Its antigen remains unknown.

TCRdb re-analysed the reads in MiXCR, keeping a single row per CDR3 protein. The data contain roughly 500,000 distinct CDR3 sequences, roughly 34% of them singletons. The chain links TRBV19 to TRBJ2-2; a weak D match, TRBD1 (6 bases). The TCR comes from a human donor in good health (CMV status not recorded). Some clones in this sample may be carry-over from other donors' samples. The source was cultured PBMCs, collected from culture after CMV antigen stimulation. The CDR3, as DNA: TGTGCCAGTAGTATAGAGACAGGCACCCTCACCGGGGAGCTGTTTTTT. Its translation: CASSIETGTLTGELFF.